The clone carrying this T cell receptor (beta chain) was observed a handful of times. These data come from a study of OX40 agonist ivuxolimab in advanced cancers. Assay: immunoSEQ multiplex PCR; the TCRdb copy retains only in-frame clones and omits some. The table shows about 110,000 clones, with approximately 90% occurring only once. This sequence originates from an adult with an advanced solid tumor such as melanoma, head and neck, liver or kidney cancer. This sample comprised CD4+ or CD8+ T cells sorted from blood, obtained in a trial of the OX40 agonist ivuxolimab.

DNA of the CDR3: TGCGCCAGCAGTTCACAGGGGGCTGGGGCCAACGTCCTGACTTTC. This gives the protein CASSSQGAGANVLTF. V is TRBV5-1 and J is TRBJ2-6, with 8 positions matching TRBD1. V lost 5 bases to trimming and J lost 2 bases; unmatched junction nucleotides: 3. CDR1 is SGHRS and CDR2 is YFSETQ in the germline V gene. The CDR3 length is 15 residues.